This T cell receptor beta chain was captured by sequencing in a study of blood T cell repertoires in COVID-19 (dated by TCRdb to about 2020). In the study overall: Collaborator samples came from the United States, Italy and Spain and covered acute and convalescent phases of COVID-19. The material from the prospective study consisted of cDNA or gDNA derived from T cells, B-cell-depleted T cells, or PBMCs. The dataset comprised deeply sampled blood TCRbeta repertoires from subjects exposed to, actively infected with, or recovered from COVID-19. The repertoires were made available in a free public database intended to serve as a resource for research on the immune response to SARS-CoV-2. Samples came from the ongoing ImmuneRACE study (first 160 participants) plus 1,254 subjects from 6 global collaborators. A de-identified subject ID, COVID-19 status, age in years and sex were almost always included in the sample metadata. Where HLA class I and class II types were available, the types were taken from metadata supplied by the sample provider, not from assay-based typing. Points the paper makes about the study in general: Clinical and demographic metadata were provided uncurated, with the amount varying by source and participant.

The CDR3, from cysteine to phenylalanine, totals 14 residues. The DNA shown is the 42-base CDR3, in frame from base 1. V lost 4 bases and J lost 1 base, and the count of bases not matched to a germline gene is 4. As encoded in the germline V gene, CDR1 is MNHEY while CDR2 is SVGAGI. Only one count was recorded for this clone. Its antigen specificity is not known. Base qualities are not provided; no much larger clone lies one nucleotide away. TCRbeta CDR3 regions were amplified from genomic DNA using the immunoSEQ Assay, a bias-controlled multiplex PCR. Per the original workflow: The number of nucleated cells in each sample was estimated from the amplification of reference gene primers within the assay. To quantify the absolute abundance of each unique TCRbeta CDR3 rearrangement, sequence reads were collapsed and filtered. For each sample, productive Simpson clonality was calculated as the square root of Simpson's diversity index over productive rearrangements. TCRdb re-hosts the immuneACCESS table, in-frame sequences only. Its copies lack some clones; in the studies checked, an unresolved V gene accounts for under half of them, and the cause for the rest is not known. V and J calls and clone size are copied from that table; D and trimming were computed from the DNA. The sample table lists 470,000 or so clones, approximately 90% of them with a count of one. The ten largest make up over 4% of the sample.

The collaborating institutions used their own protocols to collect whole blood in K2EDTA tubes. For TCRbeta analysis, collaborators shipped samples in one of three forms: frozen whole blood, isolated PBMCs, or DNA extracted from either of those sample types. This clonotype originated in a woman in her twenties or thirties with acute or convalescent COVID-19. Material for sequencing was peripheral blood. Recombination joined TRBV6-5 with TRBJ2-7; TRBD1 matches 7 bases in the middle. The bases read TGTGCCAGCAGTTCGGGACAGCAGTCCTACGAGCAGTACTTC. Protein translation: CASSSGQQSYEQYF.